Each of the 27 T cell receptor beta chains below was sequenced from the same sample in a study of Tregs in tolerant kidney transplant recipients. Assay: immunoSEQ multiplex PCR; the TCRdb copy retains only in-frame clones and omits some. Seen in this sample are approximately 50,000 clones; the ten most common clones hold 0.8% to 1%. The sequencing used CD4+ T cells from blood, collected before the transplant. The source of these receptors is a human donor who received a combined kidney and bone marrow transplant.

Points on this clone: Read sequence stops 3 residues before the CDR3 end, and the germline J gene provides the missing end. V usage is TRBV7-2 and J usage is TRBJ2-7, with TRBD2 as a possible D gene (6 bases). The length of the CDR3 is 15 residues. The germline V and J ends were trimmed by 6 bases and 0 bases, with 15 bases remaining between them. Germline V CDR1 and CDR2: SGHTA, FQGNSA. The covered CDR3 bases are TGTGCCAGCAGTCCCGGGACTTGGGGCTCCTACGAG. It codes for CASSPGTWGSYE. The whole CDR3 reads CASSPGTWGSYEQYF. The whole variable domain, remainder taken from reference TRBV7-2 and TRBJ2-7, is GAGVSQSPSNKVTEKGKDVELRCDPISGHTALYWYRQSLGQGLEFLIYFQGNSAPDKSGLPSDRFSAERTGGSVSTLTIQRTQQEDSAVYLCASSPGTWGSYEQYFGPGTRLTVT.

In regard to this clone: The CDR3 end is not reached by the read, which stops 3 residues before it; the germline J gene fills it in. The chain links TRBV2 to TRBJ2-5; tentatively, D is TRBD2 (5 bases). Trimming removed 2 bases at V and 7 bases at J, with 17 bases between. The CDR3 covers 15 residues. Germline CDR1 reads SNHLY; CDR2 reads FYNNEI. CDR3 DNA, as far as it was read: TGTGCCAGCAGTGAACCCGGGGTAGCGCGAGTGACC. Translation: CASSEPGVARVT. In full, the CDR3 is CASSEPGVARVTQYF.

Concerning this clone itself: Read sequence stops 3 residues before the CDR3 end, and the germline J gene provides the missing end. The rearrangement joins TRBV7-6 to TRBJ1-1, with D tentatively TRBD1 (5 bases). Trimming took 3 bases from V and 1 from J, leaving 12 bases between them. CDR1 SGHVS and CDR2 FNYEAQ come from the germline V gene. This CDR3 comprises 15 residues. The covered CDR3 bases are TGTGCCAGCAGCTTTGGGGGGGTCCCGAACACTGAA. Translated, it gives CASSFGGVPNTE. The entire CDR3 is CASSFGGVPNTEAFF.

Points on this clone: The CDR3 is cut off 3 residues early in the read; its end comes from the germline J gene. This chain connects TRBV30 to TRBJ2-7, with a possible D match to TRBD1 (6 bases). The germline CDR1 and CDR2 sequences are GTSNPN and SVGIG (reference sequence). V lost 0 bases, J lost 3 bases, and 6 bases lay in between. CDR3 length: 12 amino acids. CDR3 loop: CAWSVQGYEQYF. CDR3 DNA (partial): TGTGCCTGGAGTGTACAGGGCTACGAG.

Turning to this clone: The CDR3 end lies 3 residues beyond the end of the read and is filled in from the germline J gene. The chain couples TRBV20-1 to TRBJ2-3, with no clear D. Trimming took off 6 bases at V and 4 bases at J, with 11 bases between the two ends. The CDR3 totals 12 residues. CDR1 is DFQATT, CDR2 SNEGSKA, per germline (reference sequence). CDR3 sequence: CSAKIAADTQYF. The DNA read from the CDR3 is TGCAGTGCCAAAATAGCAGCAGATACG.

As to this clone: The read halts 3 residues ahead of the CDR3 end, with the missing end drawn from the germline J gene. The chain joins TRBV5-1 to TRBJ1-2; 7 bases map to TRBD1. From germline, CDR1 is SGHRS and CDR2 YFSETQ. The CDR3 loop spans 15 amino acids. Trimming removed 0 bases from V and 4 bases from J; junction bases left unmatched: 6. The DNA read from the CDR3 is TGCGCCAGCAGCTTGGGCACAGGGGAGGCCTATGGC. It yields the protein CASSLGTGEAYG. The whole CDR3 sequence reads CASSLGTGEAYGYTF.

On this clone: The missing CDR3 end, 3 residues past where the read stops, is filled in from the germline J gene. The chain is built from TRBV20-1 and TRBJ1-5; no clear D gene. With 0 bases removed from V and 0 bases from J, the gap between germline ends came to 18 bases. CDR1 is DFQATT, CDR2 SNEGSKA, per germline (reference sequence). This CDR3 contains 18 residues. Incomplete CDR3 DNA: TGCAGTGCTAGAGATTTTAAGGGCAAACCTAATAGCAATCAGCCC. It codes for CSARDFKGKPNSNQP. The CDR3 in its entirety is CSARDFKGKPNSNQPQHF.

As concerns this clone: From the germline J gene comes the end of the CDR3, since the read stops 3 residues before it. The chain links TRBV2 to TRBJ2-7, with TRBD1 matching over 7 bases. V shed 9 bases and J 0 bases; nucleotides not matched to a gene: 5. CDR3 length equals 13 residues. In germline, CDR1 is SNHLY, CDR2 FYNNEI. CDR3: CASRDRYSYEQYF. The sequenced part of the CDR3 DNA is TGTGCCAGTAGGGACAGATACTCCTACGAG.

A word on this clone: The read comes to an end 3 residues before the CDR3 does, leaving the germline J gene to fill in the end. This chain links TRBV7-7 with TRBJ2-4, with D perhaps TRBD1 or TRBD2 (6 bases each). The CDR3 runs 17 residues. V lost 2 bases and J 2 bases, leaving 16 bases between the germline ends. Germline V gene sequence: CDR1 SSHAT, CDR2 FNYEAQ (reference sequence). CDR3 DNA (partial): TGTGCCAGCAGCTTACCCCGCGGGACATCGCCCAAAAACATT. This translates into CASSLPRGTSPKNI. The complete CDR3 sequence is CASSLPRGTSPKNIQYF.

Worth noting for this clone: Read data end 3 residues before the CDR3 end; the end is taken from the germline J gene. The gene calls are TRBV19 and TRBJ2-3; 8 bases align to TRBD1. Germline V gives CDR1 LNHDA, CDR2 SQIVND (reference sequence). The CDR3 runs 16 residues. After removal of 4 bases from V and 1 base from J, the junction contained 7 bases not matched to a gene. The CDR3 is CASSRPPGQGTDTQYF. CDR3 bases read: TGTGCCAGTAGTAGGCCCCCGGGACAGGGCACAGATACG.

A remark on this clone: The DNA ends 3 residues before the CDR3 does, and the rest of the CDR3 is filled in from the germline J gene. The chain combines TRBV19 with TRBJ1-6; no clear D. CDR3 length equals 15 residues. CDR1 is LNHDA and CDR2 is SQIVND in the germline V gene (reference sequence). V was clipped by 4 bases and J by 7 bases, with 14 bases between them. The CDR3 DNA, read in part, is TGTGCCAGTAGTAAGGTCCCTGACACGAATTCACCC. It is translated as CASSKVPDTNSP. The full CDR3 sequence reads CASSKVPDTNSPLHF.

Note on this clone: Coverage ceases 3 residues before the CDR3 finishes, and the germline J gene fills in the end. V is TRBV29-1 and J is TRBJ1-1, with 8 nucleotides matching TRBD1. The CDR3 runs 16 residues. V shed 4 bases, J shed 7 bases, and the junction held 17 bases outside the gene matches. Per the germline V gene, CDR1 is SQVTM and CDR2 is ANQGSEA. The DNA read from the CDR3 is TGCAGCGTTGGGGGGGACAGGAATATGCGTAAAGGTGAA. Amino acid sequence: CSVGGDRNMRKGE. The complete CDR3 reads CSVGGDRNMRKGEAFF.

Details on this clone: The read ends 3 residues shy of where the CDR3 ends; the end is completed using the germline J gene. The rearrangement uses TRBV2 and TRBJ2-3; TRBD1 matches 7 bases. This CDR3 has 15 amino acids. The J segment lost 0 bases and the V segment lost 10 bases, leaving 10 bases of the junction unmatched. In germline, CDR1 is SNHLY, CDR2 FYNNEI. The CDR3 spells CATEGAEISTDTQYF. The CDR3 DNA, read in part, is TGTGCCACCGAGGGGGCGGAAATTAGCACAGATACG.

Of note for this clone: The read halts 3 residues ahead of the CDR3 end, with the missing end drawn from the germline J gene. V is TRBV5-1 and J is TRBJ2-3, with TRBD2 matching over 8 bases. The CDR3 has 14 residues. The germline V gene encodes CDR1 SGHRS and CDR2 YFSETQ. The V and J ends lost 5 bases and 4 bases, in that order; junction bases with no gene match: 6. CDR3 loop: CASSEAGVADTQYF. The sequenced part of the CDR3 DNA is TGCGCCAGCAGTGAAGCGGGAGTAGCAGATACG.

Comment on this clone: The CDR3 extends 3 residues past the end of the read, so its final part is completed from the germline J gene. This chain joins TRBV18 and TRBJ1-1; D remains unclear. CDR1 and CDR2 (germline): KGHSH, LQKENI. V lost 0 bases and J lost 7, with 9 bases in between. CDR3 length: 13 residues. The DNA read from the CDR3 is TGTGCCAGCTCACCACCCAGTACCCTTGAA. It encodes CASSPPSTLE. The whole CDR3 protein is CASSPPSTLEAFF.

A word on this clone: The sequenced fragment ends 3 residues before the CDR3 boundary, so the rest is inferred from the germline J gene. The chain has TRBV2 and TRBJ2-3, with unresolved D. CDR3 length: 11 residues. With 6 bases removed from V and 3 bases from J, the gap between germline ends came to 4 bases. CDR1 and CDR2 (germline): SNHLY, FYNNEI. The DNA read from the CDR3 is TGTGCCAGCAGCACAACAGATACG. Its translation is CASSTTDT. The whole CDR3 reads CASSTTDTQYF.

Details on this clone: The CDR3 extends 3 residues past the end of the read, so its final part is completed from the germline J gene. The chain is built from TRBV10-3 and TRBJ1-2, with D maybe TRBD1 (5 bases). The CDR3 has 15 amino acids. From germline, CDR1 is ENHRY and CDR2 SYGVKD. Incomplete CDR3 DNA: TGTGCCATCAGTGAGTCTGGAAGGGGCTCCTTCGGC. Translating it yields CAISESGRGSFG. The full CDR3 reads CAISESGRGSFGYTF.

Points on this clone: The read comes to an end 3 residues before the CDR3 does, leaving the germline J gene to fill in the end. The genes are TRBV18 and TRBJ1-1, with 7 nucleotides matching TRBD1. From germline, CDR1 is KGHSH and CDR2 LQKENI. V shed 2 bases, J shed 5 bases, and the junction held 5 bases outside the gene matches. CDR3 length: 14 amino acids. CDR3 amino acids: CASSPDRDGTEAFF. The CDR3 DNA, read in part, is TGTGCCAGCTCACCAGACAGGGACGGGACTGAA.

Regarding this clone: The read comes to an end 3 residues before the CDR3 does, leaving the germline J gene to fill in the end. The genes are TRBV20-1 and TRBJ2-3; 7 bases map to TRBD1. The V gene end was trimmed by 5 bases and the J gene end by 0 bases; junction bases not matched to a gene: 8. Germline V gene lookup returns CDR1 DFQATT and CDR2 SNEGSKA (reference sequence). CDR3 length: 15 residues. The CDR3 spells CSAYWTGRSTDTQYF. Incomplete CDR3 DNA: TGCAGTGCTTATTGGACAGGTCGAAGCACAGATACG.

In regard to this clone: The read halts 3 residues ahead of the CDR3 end, with the missing end drawn from the germline J gene. V and J are TRBV20-1 and TRBJ2-3; 9 nucleotides align to TRBD2. After removal of 5 bases from V and 4 bases from J, the junction contained 7 bases not matched to a gene. Germline CDR1 reads DFQATT; CDR2 reads SNEGSKA (reference sequence). CDR3 size: 14 residues. Partial CDR3 DNA: TGCAGTGCTTGGACTAGCGAGGCGGCAGATACG. Protein product: CSAWTSEAADT. The entire CDR3 protein reads CSAWTSEAADTQYF.

The CDR3 loop reads CASSLSSGGRDGYTF. The covered CDR3 bases are TGTGCCAGCAGCTTATCCTCCGGGGGGCGAGATGGC. The chain couples TRBV11-2 to TRBJ1-2; perhaps TRBD1 as D (6 bases). The read falls 3 residues short of the CDR3 end, and the missing part is taken from the germline J gene. This CDR3 region has 15 residues. Germline lookup yields CDR1 SGHAT and CDR2 FQNNGV. V dropped 2 bases and J dropped 6 bases, with 16 bases sitting between them.

Turning to this clone: The read falls 3 residues short of the CDR3 end, and the missing part is taken from the germline J gene. The genes are TRBV18 and TRBJ2-5, with a weak D call TRBD2 (6 bases). Germline assignment: CDR1 KGHSH and CDR2 LQKENI. Trimming cost V 3 bases and J 5 bases, with 19 bases left between them. The CDR3 sequence is 16 residues long. The DNA read from the CDR3 is TGTGCCAGCTCACCGGGGGGACCCATAAGATTTGAGACC. This sequence encodes CASSPGGPIRFET. The whole CDR3 reads CASSPGGPIRFETQYF.

As regards this clone: The CDR3 goes on 3 residues after the read ends, and that part is filled in from the germline J gene. This chain uses TRBV7-2 with TRBJ1-1; possibly TRBD1 for D (6 bases). V lost 6 bases and J lost 2, with 13 bases in between. The CDR3 has 14 amino acids. Germline loops: CDR1 SGHTA, CDR2 FQGNSA. The CDR3 bases that were read are TGTGCCAGCAGGTATGCAGGGGTAAACACTGAA. It translates to CASRYAGVNTE. The whole CDR3 is CASRYAGVNTEAFF. Full variable domain (outside the CDR3, taken from reference TRBV7-2 and TRBJ1-1): GAGVSQSPSNKVTEKGKDVELRCDPISGHTALYWYRQSLGQGLEFLIYFQGNSAPDKSGLPSDRFSAERTGGSVSTLTIQRTQQEDSAVYLCASRYAGVNTEAFFGQGTRLTVV.

With respect to this clone: The read ends 3 residues shy of where the CDR3 ends; the end is completed using the germline J gene. This chain connects TRBV18 to TRBJ1-1; D gene uncertain. The V gene's germline CDR1 is KGHSH and CDR2 LQKENI. Deletions cut 3 bases from V and 1 base from J, with 9 bases between. There are 14 residues in the CDR3. The sequenced part of the CDR3 DNA is TGTGCCAGCTCACCGCCTAACAGGAACACTGAA. Amino acids: CASSPPNRNTE. The full CDR3 protein reads CASSPPNRNTEAFF.

Turning to this clone: The read ends 3 residues early relative to the CDR3; the germline J gene fills the gap. The chain is built from TRBV2 and TRBJ1-1; TRBD1 matches 7 bases. V lost 6 bases to trimming and J lost 0 bases; unmatched junction nucleotides: 7. The CDR3 is 15 amino acids. Germline CDR1 reads SNHLY; CDR2 reads FYNNEI. The covered CDR3 bases are TGTGCCAGCAGCCCCACGGGACAGATGAACACTGAA. Translation: CASSPTGQMNTE. The full CDR3 sequence reads CASSPTGQMNTEAFF.

Note on this clone: The read terminates 3 residues before the CDR3 end, so the remaining end is supplied by the germline J gene. This chain connects TRBV5-1 to TRBJ1-1, with D unclear. Trimming removed 1 base at V and 3 bases at J, with 10 bases between. The germline CDR1 and CDR2 sequences are SGHRS and YFSETQ. The CDR3 has 14 amino acids. CDR3 loop: CASSLLVEDTEAFF. The CDR3 bases that were read are TGCGCCAGCAGCTTGCTAGTTGAGGACACTGAA.

On this clone: The sequence runs out 3 residues before the end of the CDR3; the remainder is reconstructed from the germline J gene. The V and J genes are TRBV6-2 or TRBV6-3 and TRBJ2-3, with 7 bases fitting TRBD1. The CDR3 sequence is 13 residues long. Looked up from germline, CDR1 is MNHEY and CDR2 is SVGEGT. Losses at the gene ends were 5 bases for V and 4 bases for J; bases not matched to a gene: 3. CDR3 protein: CASSPGTADTQYF. The DNA read from the CDR3 is TGTGCCAGCAGTCCCGGGACAGCAGATACG.